This T cell receptor beta chain appears in the sequencing data of a study of cytomegalovirus exposure and HLA in healthy donors. This PCR relied on a set of 60 Vbeta primers and 13 Jbeta primers. Sequencing was performed with immunoSEQ multiplex PCR; in TCRdb, only in-frame clones are kept and a portion is missing. The sample consists of 95,000 to 100,000 clones, roughly three quarters of them appearing once. Comment on this clone: Its antigen is not identified.

V lost 4 bases to trimming and J lost 4 bases; unmatched junction nucleotides: 5. The CDR3 extends over 16 amino acids. Germline assignment: CDR1 SGHNT and CDR2 YYREEE (reference sequence). Study results and caveats: It was 150 to 200 TCR beta chains that were listed as cytomegalovirus-associated. Relative to the 666-donor mean, N-insertions were reportedly fewer in an Asian-associated ancestry cluster in a later analysis.

Input material: PBMCs. The chain combines TRBV5-4 with TRBJ2-1, with 13 bases fitting TRBD2. This receptor was obtained from a man between 35 and 55 years old in good health and CMV-seronegative. The CDR3 nucleotides are TGTGCCAGCAGCAGGGGACTAGCGGGGTCATACAATGAGCAGTTCTTC. Amino acid sequence: CASSRGLAGSYNEQFF.